This passage covers 26 T cell receptor beta chains from one sample sequenced in a study of cytomegalovirus exposure and HLA in healthy donors. The PCR ran on 60 Vbeta and 13 Jbeta primers. Clones were sequenced by immunoSEQ multiplex PCR, and TCRdb holds only the in-frame ones, with some missing. The sample shows 150,000 to 200,000 clones, almost 85% of them seen only once. Sequenced sample: PBMCs. The receptors stem from a boy between 2 and 10 years old in good health and CMV-seronegative.

The CDR3 sequence is CASSIGRDTGELFF. For the CDR3, the DNA is TGTGCCAGCAGTATCGGTCGGGACACCGGGGAGCTGTTTTTT. V and J are TRBV6-1 and TRBJ2-2; D is unclear. Trimming pared 5 bases from V and 3 bases from J, leaving 10 bases between. In germline, CDR1 is MNHNS, CDR2 SASEGT. The CDR3 loop spans 14 amino acids.

The rearrangement joins TRBV27 to TRBJ2-2, with 7 bases lining up with TRBD1. The trim removed 0 bases at V and 4 bases at J, leaving 8 bases unmatched. CDR1 and CDR2 from the germline V gene are MNHEY and SMNVEV (reference sequence). The CDR3 loop spans 17 amino acids. As DNA, the CDR3 is TGTGCCAGCAGTTTATCGCCACAGGGGAAGGGCACCGGGGAGCTGTTTTTT. Translation gives CASSLSPQGKGTGELFF.

This chain uses TRBV7-3 with TRBJ2-7, with a tentative D call TRBD2 (5 bases). Trimming took off 5 bases at V and 4 bases at J, with 18 bases between the two ends. Germline V lookup: CDR1 SGHTA, CDR2 FQGTGA. This CDR3 comprises 15 residues. CDR3 DNA sequence: TGTGCCAGCAGCCCAAGCCGGGAACCTATTTACGAGCAGTACTTC. As protein: CASSPSREPIYEQYF.

The chain recombines TRBV4-1 with TRBJ1-1, with TRBD1 as a possible D gene (5 bases). CDR1 and CDR2 (germline): MGHRA, YSYEKL. This CDR3 has 14 residues. V was trimmed by 2 bases and J by 4 bases, leaving 11 bases between them. DNA of the CDR3: TGCGCCAGCAGCCAAAAGGACACACTCACTGAAGCTTTCTTT. Encoded protein: CASSQKDTLTEAFF.

The V call is TRBV9, the J call TRBJ2-3; D is perhaps TRBD1 (6 bases). The germline V and J ends were trimmed by 4 bases and 1 base, with 22 bases remaining between them. Germline V gives CDR1 SGDLS, CDR2 YYNGEE. CDR3 size: 18 residues. CDR3 protein: CASSRTTGPGPGTDTQYF. The CDR3 coding sequence is TGTGCCAGCAGCCGCACGACAGGACCGGGTCCCGGCACAGATACGCAGTATTTT. Full variable domain (remainder filled in from reference TRBV9 and TRBJ2-3): DSGVTQTPKHLITATGQRVTLRCSPRSGDLSVYWYQQSLDQGLQFLIQYYNGEERAKGNILERFSAQQFPDLHSELNLSSLELGDSALYFCASSRTTGPGPGTDTQYFGPGTRLTVL.

The genes are TRBV15 and TRBJ2-1; 7 bases line up with TRBD2. This CDR3 has 18 residues. The junction had 14 bases not matched to a gene; V was cut back by 3 bases and J by 3 bases. Germline loops: CDR1 LNHNV, CDR2 YYDKDF (reference sequence). The chain's CDR3 is CATSRGSNLAEDYNEQFF. The DNA for the CDR3 is TGTGCCACCAGCAGGGGTAGCAATCTAGCGGAGGACTACAATGAGCAGTTCTTC.

V usage is TRBV10-3 and J usage is TRBJ1-5; 10 bases line up with TRBD1. The germline V gene encodes CDR1 ENHRY and CDR2 SYGVKD. The junction had 4 bases not matched to a gene; V was cut back by 6 bases and J by 5 bases. This CDR3 comprises 14 residues. DNA for the CDR3: TGTGCCATCAGGGCGGACAGGGGGGATCAGCCCCAGCATTTT. It is translated as CAIRADRGDQPQHF.

CDR3 sequence (DNA): TGCAGCGTTTGGGCTAGCGGGACTCAATACGAGCAGTACTTC. Its translation is CSVWASGTQYEQYF. The V call is TRBV29-1, the J call TRBJ2-7; TRBD2 agrees at 9 bases. Unmatched junction bases numbered 9, after V lost 5 bases and J lost 4 bases. Germline lookup yields CDR1 SQVTM and CDR2 ANQGSEA. This CDR3 is built from 14 residues.

The chain has TRBV18 and TRBJ1-1; D is uncertain. V gave up 1 base and J gave up 7 bases, with 13 bases separating them. This CDR3 comprises 14 residues. The germline CDR1 and CDR2 sequences are KGHSH and LQKENI. The CDR3 coding sequence is TGTGCCAGCTCACCACAGGTAGAGGCGAGTGAAGCTTTCTTT. It is translated as CASSPQVEASEAFF.

V gene TRBV5-5 combines with J gene TRBJ1-4; 10 positions match TRBD1. The length of the CDR3 is 14 residues. V dropped 4 bases and J dropped 8; count of bases not matched to a gene: 5. Germline CDR1 and CDR2: SGHKS and YYEKEE (reference sequence). The CDR3 coding sequence is TGTGCCAGCAGCCCGACAGGGGGCGGAGAAAAACTGTTTTTT. Translated, it gives CASSPTGGGEKLFF.

This clone was found once. The V call is TRBV28, the J call TRBJ1-1; TRBD1 agrees at 7 bases. Germline CDR1 is MDHEN and CDR2 is SYDVKM. The CDR3 length is 14 residues. After removal of 6 bases from V and 8 bases from J, the junction contained 12 bases not matched to a gene. The CDR3 nucleotides read TGTGCCAGCAGCATGGGGCAGGGGGGTTCCGAAGCTTTCTTT. Protein sequence: CASSMGQGGSEAFF.

The CDR3 nucleotides are TGTGCCAGCAGCAAAGTTTTAAGCACAGATACGCAGTATTTT. Its protein product is CASSKVLSTDTQYF. The chain joins TRBV21-1 to TRBJ2-3; the table gives TRBD2 as D, unverified against the DNA. TRBV21-1 is a listed pseudogene. This CDR3 spans 14 amino acids.

A few counts support this clone. The chain combines TRBV5-5 with TRBJ1-1; 8 bases agree with TRBD1. The CDR3 length is 13 residues. The germline V gene has CDR1 SGHKS and CDR2 YYEKEE (reference sequence). Trimming at V came to 5 bases and at J to 10 bases, leaving 10 bases not matched to a gene. CDR3 in amino acids: CASSSAPDRVAFF. The CDR3 DNA is TGTGCCAGCAGTTCAGCACCGGACAGGGTAGCTTTCTTT.

The V call is TRBV2, the J call TRBJ1-2, with 7 bases that match TRBD1. The V gene's germline CDR1 is SNHLY and CDR2 FYNNEI. The J segment lost 2 bases and the V segment lost 10 bases, leaving 7 bases of the junction unmatched. CDR3 size: 13 residues. The CDR3 is CATTGQHNYGYTF. In nucleotides, the CDR3 is TGTGCCACAACGGGACAGCACAACTATGGCTACACCTTC.

Only one count was recorded for this clone. The V gene is TRBV5-8, the J gene TRBJ1-5; TRBD1 aligns across 8 bases. V lost 2 bases, J lost 7 bases, and 11 bases stayed unmatched. This CDR3 is built from 16 residues. Germline values: CDR1 SGHTS, CDR2 YDEGEE. The CDR3 nucleotides read TGTGCCAGCAGCTTAGGGGAATGGACAGGGCGGCAGCCCCAGCATTTT. This gives the protein CASSLGEWTGRQPQHF. The full variable domain, rest sourced from reference TRBV5-8 and TRBJ1-5, is EAGVTQSPTHLIKTRGQQATLRCSPISGHTSVYWYQQALGLGLQFLLWYDEGEERNRGNFPPRFSGRQFPNYSSELNVNALELEDSALYLCASSLGEWTGRQPQHFGDGTRLSIL.

This clone came up once. This rearrangement joins TRBV7-2 to TRBJ1-2, with D unresolved. The CDR3 is made up of 16 amino acids. Trimming took off 5 bases at V and 2 bases at J, with 18 bases between the two ends. In germline, CDR1 is SGHTA, CDR2 FQGNSA. The CDR3 DNA follows: TGTGCCAGCAGCCTTAGTTTGACTATTTTGAACTATGGCTACACCTTC. This sequence encodes CASSLSLTILNYGYTF.

The chain recombines TRBV6-1 with TRBJ2-7; 10 bases align to TRBD1. The CDR3 is 13 residues long. V trimming: 7 bases; J trimming: 6 bases; junction bases outside the gene matches: 6. Looked up from germline, CDR1 is MNHNS and CDR2 is SASEGT. The CDR3 here is CASIRDRGGEQYF. For the CDR3, the DNA is TGTGCCAGCATCCGGGACAGGGGCGGCGAGCAGTACTTC.

The CDR3 DNA follows: TGCGCCAGCAGTGACACCAGGGGGCTTAAGAACACCGGGGAGCTGTTTTTT. It yields the protein CASSDTRGLKNTGELFF. The gene calls are TRBV10-1 and TRBJ2-2; 8 positions match TRBD1. V gave up 3 bases and J gave up 1 base; unmatched junction bases: 7. Germline CDR1 reads WNHNN; CDR2 reads SYGVQD (reference sequence). This CDR3 is 17 amino acids long.

The chain employs TRBV15 and TRBJ1-2; 8 bases fit TRBD1. This CDR3 has 15 residues. Looked up from germline, CDR1 is LNHNV and CDR2 is YYDKDF (reference sequence). Losses at the gene ends were 1 base for V and 8 bases for J; bases not matched to a gene: 9. DNA for the CDR3: TGTGCCACCAGCAGAGGTCGCGGACAGGGTCAAGGCTACACCTTC. This codes for CATSRGRGQGQGYTF. The whole variable domain, filled in from reference TRBV15 and TRBJ1-2, reads DAMVIQNPRYQVTQFGKPVTLSCSQTLNHNVMYWYQQKSSQAPKLLFHYYDKDFNNEADTPDNFQSRRPNTSFCFLDIRSPGLGDTAMYLCATSRGRGQGQGYTFGSGTRLTVV.

CDR3 coding DNA: TGTGCCAGCAGCTTGCCTCCGGGACAGGCTCTCTCCTACGAGCAGTACTTC. Translated, it gives CASSLPPGQALSYEQYF. V is TRBV11-2 and J is TRBJ2-7; TRBD1 matches at 8 bases. Unmatched junction bases numbered 10, after V lost 3 bases and J lost 0 bases. Germline CDR1 and CDR2: SGHAT and FQNNGV. This CDR3 is built from 17 residues.

This rearrangement joins TRBV6-6 to TRBJ2-1; 14 bases match TRBD2. CDR1 and CDR2 (germline): MNHNY, SVGAGI (reference sequence). The CDR3 runs 15 residues. V lost 7 bases to trimming and J lost 12 bases; unmatched junction nucleotides: 11. CDR3 residues: CASTSGRLAGGPQFF. In DNA form, the CDR3 reads TGTGCCAGCACCTCCGGGAGACTAGCGGGAGGGCCGCAGTTCTTC.

This rearrangement joins TRBV19 to TRBJ1-4; D is ambiguous. The CDR3 has 14 amino acids. Germline loops: CDR1 LNHDA, CDR2 SQIVND (reference sequence). V was cut by 4 bases and J by 0 bases, with 6 bases left in between. The CDR3 region is CASSKSATNEKLFF. The CDR3 DNA reads as TGTGCCAGTAGTAAGTCGGCAACTAATGAAAAACTGTTTTTT. The whole variable domain, remainder taken from reference TRBV19 and TRBJ1-4, is DGGITQSPKYLFRKEGQNVTLSCEQNLNHDAMYWYRQDPGQGLRLIYYSQIVNDFQKGDIAEGYSVSREKKESFPLTVTSAQKNPTAFYLCASSKSATNEKLFFGSGTQLSVL.

The J gene is TRBJ2-3, the V gene TRBV29-1, with a weak D call TRBD1 (6 bases). Germline V lookup: CDR1 SQVTM, CDR2 ANQGSEA. CDR3 size: 13 residues. V lost 4 bases and J 2 bases, leaving 10 bases between the germline ends. CDR3 DNA sequence: TGCAGCGTTGGCCAGGGGACCACAGATACGCAGTATTTT. This gives the protein CSVGQGTTDTQYF.

CDR3 protein: CASSYFSGTGGYEQYF. DNA for the CDR3: TGTGCCAGCAGTTACTTCTCCGGGACAGGGGGCTACGAGCAGTACTTC. The chain recombines TRBV6-5 with TRBJ2-7; 11 bases match TRBD1. With V trimmed by 1 base and J by 3 bases, 5 bases remained unmatched. Germline V lookup: CDR1 MNHEY, CDR2 SVGAGI. The CDR3 is 16 residues long.

As regards this clone: The junction departs from germline at one end; a sequencing error may be responsible. The chain uses TRBV28 and TRBJ2-7; the match to TRBD2 covers 7 bases. This CDR3 region has 16 residues. In germline, CDR1 is MDHEN, CDR2 SYDVKM. CDR3: CASSISLTSLSYGQYF. The CDR3 DNA reads TGTGCCAGCAGCATATCATTGACTAGCTTGTCCTACGGGCAGTACTTC.

The V and J genes are TRBV7-8 and TRBJ1-5; TRBD1 aligns across 8 bases. J lost 1 base, V lost 4 bases, and 12 bases had no gene match. The CDR3 has 18 amino acids. The germline V gene encodes CDR1 SGHVS and CDR2 FQNEAQ. The CDR3 DNA reads as TGTGCCAGCAGCTCCGGGACAGGAACCTGGGGGAGCAATCAGCCCCAGCATTTT. This gives the protein CASSSGTGTWGSNQPQHF. Together with reference TRBV7-8 and TRBJ1-5, the CDR3 gives the full variable domain: GAGVSQSPRYKVAKRGQDVALRCDPISGHVSLFWYQQALGQGPEFLTYFQNEAQLDKSGLPSDRFFAERPEGSVSTLKIQRTQQEDSAVYLCASSSGTGTWGSNQPQHFGDGTRLSIL.